The sequence of this T cell receptor (beta chain) was determined in a study of T cell responses to AZD1222 COVID-19 vaccine. Across the whole study: Analyses pooled second doses at about 4 or about 12 weeks. Study-level findings and limits: Baseline seropositivity characterized only six AZD1222 recipients. Sampling that yielded the repertoires occurred only after the peak T cell response.

CDR3 length: 11 amino acids. Germline loops: CDR1 DFQATT, CDR2 SNEGSKA (reference sequence). The ends were cut back, 6 bases at V and 1 base at J, with 6 bases in the middle. Sequencing was performed with immunoSEQ multiplex PCR; in TCRdb, only in-frame clones are kept and a portion is missing. Seen here are roughly 100,000 clones, 80% to 90% observed once, and the top ten hold 20%. With respect to this clone: What it binds is not known.

This clonotype was obtained from an adult in good health. J is TRBJ1-1 and V is TRBV20-1; D remains ambiguous. The specimen was peripheral blood, collected on day 0 of AZD1222 vaccination. The CDR3 region is CSAPENTEAFF. In DNA form, the CDR3 reads TGCAGTGCACCAGAGAACACTGAAGCTTTCTTT.